The clone carrying this T cell receptor beta chain has just a few counts. What it recognizes is unknown. The data stem from a study of regulatory T cells in long-lasting Graves disease. General study findings and limits: Lower TCR diversity was seen in persistent Graves' patients than in newly diagnosed ones. Peripheral blood alone, not thyroid tissue, underwent study.

Time point here: persistent/refractory GD, antithyroid drugs over 5 years with positive TRAb. The TCR library was prepared using RNA isolated from PBMCs. Tubes containing EDTA received roughly 10 milliliters of drawn peripheral blood. Arm-PCR of CDR3 regions with iRepertoire HTBI primers generated TCR beta libraries. TCRdb itself ran the multiplex PCR reads through MiXCR, one entry per CDR3 protein. The data contain roughly 500,000 distinct CDR3 sequences, about 20% of them singletons. This material consisted of peripheral blood mononuclear cells (PBMCs), taken when the disease was refractory, from a patient treated with antithyroid drugs. This sequence originates from a female donor with Graves disease.

CDR3: CASSLLAGALEQYF. The CDR3 coding sequence is TGTGCCAGCAGCTTACTAGCGGGAGCTCTCGAGCAGTACTTC. The rearrangement uses TRBV3-1 and TRBJ2-7, with 11 bases matching TRBD2. V trimming: 5 bases; J trimming: 6 bases; junction bases outside the gene matches: 6. The germline CDR1 and CDR2 sequences are LGHDT and YNNKEL (reference sequence). The CDR3 runs to 14 residues.